A single sample is the source of the 14 T cell receptor beta chains below, sequenced in a study of T-cell reconstitution after alpha-beta-depleted transplantation in children. Molecular barcoding with unique molecular identifiers was used for the TCRbeta library. TCRdb re-analysed the PCR reads in MiXCR, keeping a single row per CDR3 protein. The sample includes a few hundred thousand distinct CDR3 sequences, 9% to 10% of them seen just once. The sample here was PBMCs from the stem cell graft donor, taken from the stem cell graft. These receptors were taken from a human donor who donated a stem cell graft to a child with SCID.

This clonotype was seen at least ten times. This chain connects TRBV2 to TRBJ1-5; the match to TRBD1 covers 7 bases. V lost 6 bases, J lost 7 bases, and 6 bases stayed unmatched. CDR1 SNHLY and CDR2 FYNNEI come from the germline V gene. The CDR3 is made up of 13 amino acids. Here the CDR3 reads CASRGDSRQPQHF. In nucleotides, the CDR3 is TGTGCCAGCAGGGGGGACAGCCGACAGCCCCAGCATTTT.

Many counts were recorded for this clonotype. The chain carries TRBV9 and TRBJ2-7; D not certain. Trimming stripped 0 bases from V and 2 bases from J, with 6 bases between. Germline assignment: CDR1 SGDLS and CDR2 YYNGEE. CDR3 size: 13 residues. CDR3 nucleotide sequence: TGTGCCAGCAGCGTAGACAGTACCTACGAGCAGTACTTC. Translation gives CASSVDSTYEQYF.

This clonotype was picked up many times. This chain uses TRBV6-1 with TRBJ2-3; D possibly corresponds to TRBD2 (6 bases). The V gene's germline CDR1 is MNHNS and CDR2 SASEGT. The CDR3 spans 16 residues. V was clipped by 6 bases and J by 0 bases, with 16 bases between them. CDR3 region: CASSPAGTHSTDTQYF. The CDR3 nucleotides are TGTGCCAGCAGCCCCGCGGGGACCCACAGCACAGATACGCAGTATTTT.

This clonotype was found many times. The chain uses TRBV6-4 and TRBJ2-3, with 9 bases fitting TRBD2. Germline V gives CDR1 MRHNA, CDR2 SNTAGT. The CDR3 loop spans 14 amino acids. J was trimmed by 4 bases and V by 2 bases; bases with no gene match: 1. The CDR3 region has the DNA TGTGCCAGCAGTGACGCGGGGGGGCCAGATACGCAGTATTTT. It translates to CASSDAGGPDTQYF.

The sample holds many counts of this clonotype. The genes are TRBV5-1 and TRBJ1-1; D remains unclear. Deletions cut 4 bases from V and 3 bases from J, with 10 bases between. The CDR3 is 13 residues long. Germline V gene data show CDR1 as SGHRS and CDR2 as YFSETQ. This CDR3 is CASSLGPDTEAFF. The CDR3 bases are TGCGCCAGCAGCCTCGGGCCGGACACTGAAGCTTTCTTT.

This clonotype was counted at least ten times. V is TRBV12-3 or TRBV12-4 and J is TRBJ2-6; D ambiguous. With 8 bases removed from V and 0 bases from J, the gap between germline ends came to 14 bases. CDR3 length equals 16 residues. CDR3 in DNA: TGTGCCAGCCGGAAGTTGGGCCTCTCTGGGGCCAACGTCCTGACTTTC. Its translation is CASRKLGLSGANVLTF.

This clonotype was observed at least ten times. This chain connects TRBV6-2 or TRBV6-3 to TRBJ2-5; TRBD1 agrees at 9 bases. V was clipped by 6 bases and J by 6 bases; unmatched bases: 8. The CDR3 spans 14 residues. CDR1 is MNHEY and CDR2 is SVGEGT in the germline V gene. CDR3 region: CASSRTGDRKTQYF. The CDR3 DNA is TGTGCCAGCAGCCGGACAGGGGATAGGAAGACCCAGTACTTC.

This clonotype was seen ten or more times. CDR3 residues: CASSLSWGQMTEQFF. The CDR3 DNA is TGCGCCAGCAGCTTGAGTTGGGGACAAATGACCGAGCAGTTCTTC. The rearrangement links TRBV5-1 to TRBJ2-1; weak D call: TRBD1 (6 bases). V lost 1 base and J lost 10, with 18 bases in between. The germline CDR1 and CDR2 sequences are SGHRS and YFSETQ. The CDR3 spans 15 residues.

This clonotype occurred many times. The chain joins TRBV20-1 to TRBJ1-3; unclear D gene. The germline V and J ends were trimmed by 4 bases and 3 bases, with 13 bases remaining between them. The CDR3 runs to 14 residues. Germline V lookup: CDR1 DFQATT, CDR2 SNEGSKA (reference sequence). The CDR3 spells CSATDGGSGNTIYF. CDR3 DNA sequence: TGCAGTGCTACTGATGGAGGGAGTGGAAACACCATATATTTT.

The chain recombines TRBV18 with TRBJ1-1, with a weak D call TRBD1 (6 bases). Germline V gene sequence: CDR1 KGHSH, CDR2 LQKENI. This CDR3 has 14 amino acids. Trimming removed 1 base from V and 4 bases from J, with 10 bases in between. The CDR3 DNA sequence: TGTGCCAGCTCACCACGGGGGGCGGGCACTGAAGCTTTCTTT. As protein: CASSPRGAGTEAFF.

This clonotype was recorded many times. The chain recombines TRBV6-1 with TRBJ2-7, with 8 nucleotides matching TRBD1. V lost 6 bases, J lost 3 bases, and 1 base stayed unmatched. Germline V lookup: CDR1 MNHNS, CDR2 SASEGT. CDR3 size: 12 residues. CDR3 sequence reads: CASRGQVYEQYF. The CDR3 bases are TGTGCCAGCAGGGGACAGGTCTACGAGCAGTACTTC.

At least ten counts were recorded for this clonotype. The chain is built from TRBV6-1 and TRBJ1-5, with D perhaps TRBD1 (6 bases). The CDR3 is made up of 16 amino acids. Per the germline V gene, CDR1 is MNHNS and CDR2 is SASEGT. V was trimmed by 10 bases and J by 2 bases, leaving 21 bases between them. The CDR3 spells CATWLGGGSGNQPQHF. As DNA, the CDR3 is TGTGCCACCTGGTTAGGGGGAGGAAGCGGCAATCAGCCCCAGCATTTT.

This clonotype was detected many times. The chain links TRBV7-6 to TRBJ1-2; D remains unclear. Deletions cut 4 bases from V and 4 bases from J, with 13 bases between. The CDR3 is 14 amino acids. Germline V CDR1 and CDR2: SGHVS, FNYEAQ. DNA of the CDR3: TGTGCCAGCAGCTCCCAAAACGGAGGCTATGGCTACACCTTC. Translation: CASSSQNGGYGYTF.

Concerning this clonotype itself: At one boundary the junction diverges from the germline segment, which might be a read error. Written as DNA, the CDR3 is TGTGCCAGCAGTGAAGGGGGTCCCGGGGAGCCGTTTTTT. As protein: CASSEGGPGEPFF. The chain combines TRBV6-1 with TRBJ2-2, with D possibly being TRBD2 (5 bases). Germline CDR1 is MNHNS and CDR2 is SASEGT. This CDR3 has 13 amino acids.